Below are 27 T cell receptor beta chains sequenced from a single sample in a study of Ad26.COV2.S vaccination and SARS-CoV-2 variants. Sample treatment: some 20 received Ad26.COV2.S at low or high dose, single or two shots; a few received placebo; per-sample allocation not given. Samples analyzed were those drawn on day 63 after the first vaccine or placebo injection. Sequenced by immunoSEQ multiplex PCR; TCRdb stores in-frame clones only, minus some. The table has about 480,000 clones, around 85% seen once. Here the sequenced sample was peripheral blood, taken in a trial of Ad26.COV2.S vaccine versus placebo. The receptors shown here come from a person between 18 and 65 years old who received the Ad26.COV2.S COVID-19 vaccine or a placebo.

The genes are TRBV30 and TRBJ1-6, with D possibly matching TRBD1 (6 bases). Trimming removed 0 bases from V and 7 bases from J, with 25 bases in between. The CDR3 length is 19 residues. Germline-derived CDR1 and CDR2 are GTSNPN and SVGIG (reference sequence). Here the CDR3 reads CAWSVRLRGGIIRNSPLHF. In nucleotides, the CDR3 is TGTGCCTGGAGTGTACGACTCAGGGGTGGAATAATCAGGAATTCACCCCTCCACTTT.

V usage is TRBV15 and J usage is TRBJ2-3, with D tentatively TRBD1 or TRBD2 (5 bases each). V lost 1 base to trimming and J lost 1 base, with 12 bases between them. CDR1 is LNHNV and CDR2 is YYDKDF in the germline V gene (reference sequence). The CDR3 extends over 16 amino acids. DNA for the CDR3: TGTGCCACCAGCAGAGTAAGGGACCGAGGCACAGATACGCAGTATTTT. This codes for CATSRVRDRGTDTQYF.

The chain carries TRBV5-1 and TRBJ1-4, with D perhaps TRBD1 (5 bases). Trimming shortened V by 4 bases and J by 0 bases, and 13 bases separated the two germline ends. Germline V CDR1 and CDR2: SGHRS, YFSETQ. The CDR3 has 16 amino acids. The CDR3 here is CASSKTALATNEKLFF. The CDR3 DNA is TGCGCCAGCAGCAAGACAGCCCTTGCAACTAATGAAAAACTGTTTTTT.

The gene calls are TRBV13 and TRBJ2-3; the match to TRBD2 covers 8 bases. Losses at the gene ends were 1 base for V and 2 bases for J; bases not matched to a gene: 5. Germline lookup yields CDR1 PRHDT and CDR2 FYEKMQ (reference sequence). The CDR3 has 16 residues. CDR3: CASSLERLANTDTQYF. CDR3 coding DNA: TGTGCCAGCAGCTTAGAGAGACTAGCGAACACAGATACGCAGTATTTT.

There are a few counts of this clone. The chain joins TRBV28 to TRBJ2-2; a possible D gene is TRBD2 (5 bases). The germline V gene has CDR1 MDHEN and CDR2 SYDVKM. V lost 10 bases to trimming and J lost 6 bases, with 24 bases between them. The CDR3 runs to 16 residues. The CDR3: CATSLGYGEFSGELFF. CDR3 DNA: TGTGCCACCTCCCTCGGCTACGGGGAGTTCTCCGGGGAGCTGTTTTTT.

The chain carries TRBV19 and TRBJ2-3; 9 bases line up with TRBD1. Germline values: CDR1 LNHDA, CDR2 SQIVND (reference sequence). The CDR3 loop spans 15 amino acids. Unmatched junction bases numbered 11, after V lost 9 bases and J lost 4 bases. CDR3 sequence reads: CASGLGQGQADTQYF. CDR3 in DNA: TGTGCCAGCGGCCTCGGACAGGGGCAAGCAGATACGCAGTATTTT.

CDR3 residues: CASSQEAGGQGWEQYF. The DNA of the CDR3 is TGCGCCAGCAGCCAAGAGGCGGGGGGGCAGGGTTGGGAGCAGTACTTC. The rearrangement links TRBV4-3 to TRBJ2-7; 9 bases match TRBD2. The CDR3 contains 16 residues. Germline CDR1 and CDR2: LGHNA and YSLEER. Unmatched junction bases numbered 10, after V lost 0 bases and J lost 7 bases.

The rearrangement joins TRBV6-4 to TRBJ2-1; tentative D call: TRBD2 (5 bases). Trimming took off 6 bases at V and 10 bases at J, with 19 bases between the two ends. CDR1 and CDR2 (germline): MRHNA, SNTAGT. This CDR3 is built from 14 residues. DNA for the CDR3: TGTGCCAGCAGCGATAAAGGAGGCCAGGAAGAGCAGTTCTTC. Residues: CASSDKGGQEEQFF.

J is TRBJ1-4 and V is TRBV7-3; no firm D call. CDR1 is SGHTA, CDR2 FQGTGA, per germline. With 7 bases removed from V and 8 bases from J, the gap between germline ends came to 8 bases. The CDR3 has 11 residues. The CDR3, as DNA: TGTGCCAGCATAGGAAAAGAAAAACTGTTTTTT. It translates to CASIGKEKLFF.

The chain employs TRBV9 and TRBJ2-7; D may be TRBD1 or TRBD2 (5 bases each). This CDR3 comprises 13 residues. Germline CDR1 is SGDLS and CDR2 is YYNGEE. With 4 bases removed from V and 2 bases from J, the gap between germline ends came to 10 bases. The CDR3 DNA reads as TGTGCCAGCAGCCCCCGGGGCACCTACGAGCAGTACTTC. Its protein product is CASSPRGTYEQYF.

This clone was detected only once. The genes are TRBV23-1 and TRBJ2-7; TRBD2 might be the D (5 bases). TRBV23-1 is an open reading frame whose function is uncertain. The V end was cut by 11 bases, the J end by 5 bases, with 22 bases between. This CDR3 has 14 amino acids. The CDR3: CARAAAGGGDEQYF. CDR3 DNA sequence: TGCGCCCGCGCCGCGGCTGGAGGTGGGGACGAGCAGTACTTC.

A word on this clone: The junction departs from germline at one end; a sequencing error may be responsible. The chain joins TRBV29-1 to TRBJ1-2, with 10 bases aligning to TRBD1. Looked up from germline, CDR1 is SQVTM and CDR2 is ANQGSEA. CDR3 length equals 15 residues. Here the CDR3 DNA reads TGCAGCGCTGAAACGGACAGGGGGGGGTCCTATGGCTACACCTTC. Translating gives CSAETDRGGSYGYTF.

This clone was observed a few times. The V call is TRBV20-1, the J call TRBJ1-6; D uncertain. Germline V gene sequence: CDR1 DFQATT, CDR2 SNEGSKA (reference sequence). Trimming stripped 3 bases from V and 0 bases from J, with 6 bases between. CDR3 length: 14 amino acids. The CDR3: CSASASSYNSPLHF. The CDR3 nucleotides are TGCAGTGCTAGTGCGAGCTCCTATAATTCACCCCTCCACTTT.

CDR3 protein: CASNECSLAKNIQYF. In nucleotides, the CDR3 is TGCGCCAGCAACGAGTGTTCGCTAGCCAAAAACATTCAGTACTTC. The chain links TRBV4-3 to TRBJ2-4; D is ambiguous. Per germline, CDR1 LGHNA and CDR2 YSLEER. This CDR3 contains 15 residues. V was trimmed by 7 bases and J by 0 bases, leaving 13 bases between them.

The chain combines TRBV27 with TRBJ2-4; D not certain. This CDR3 spans 13 amino acids. Germline CDR1 reads MNHEY; CDR2 reads SMNVEV (reference sequence). Trimming shortened V by 8 bases and J by 2 bases, and 10 bases separated the two germline ends. CDR3 sequence (DNA): TGTGCCAGCTTGGGGTATACCAAAAACATTCAGTACTTC. This gives the protein CASLGYTKNIQYF.

The chain joins TRBV6-5 to TRBJ2-7; D could derive from TRBD1 or TRBD2 (5 bases each). CDR1 MNHEY and CDR2 SVGAGI come from the germline V gene. V shed 6 bases and J shed 7 bases, with 19 bases lying between them. The CDR3 length is 14 residues. The chain's CDR3 is CASRAGTPIGEQYF. In DNA, the CDR3 is TGTGCCAGCAGAGCAGGGACCCCTATTGGGGAGCAGTACTTC.

The chain combines TRBV27 with TRBJ1-2, with 7 bases matching TRBD1. With 6 bases clipped from V and 7 bases from J, the junction kept 17 bases outside the gene matches. Germline CDR1 reads MNHEY; CDR2 reads SMNVEV (reference sequence). The CDR3 contains 16 residues. The CDR3 bases are TGTGCCAGCAGCGGGACAGCCATAGGGGTGACTGGTGGCTACACCTTC. It is translated as CASSGTAIGVTGGYTF.

The chain combines TRBV11-1 with TRBJ1-3, with 7 positions matching TRBD1. V was pared by 5 bases and J by 2 bases, with 9 bases of the junction left unmatched. This CDR3 contains 16 residues. The germline CDR1 and CDR2 sequences are SGHAT and FQDESV (reference sequence). DNA of the CDR3: TGTGCCAGCAGCGCGCTCCAGGGGGTCCCTGGAAACACCATATATTTT. Translated: CASSALQGVPGNTIYF.

The chain recombines TRBV4-3 with TRBJ2-3, with a possible D match to TRBD1 (5 bases). Germline V gene sequence: CDR1 LGHNA, CDR2 YSLEER. The CDR3 consists of 14 residues. The V end was cut by 4 bases, the J end by 4 bases, with 12 bases between. CDR3 sequence reads: CASSPAQGSDTQYF. CDR3 nucleotide sequence: TGCGCCAGCAGCCCGGCGCAGGGTTCAGATACGCAGTATTTT.

This chain connects TRBV7-3 to TRBJ1-1; 8 bases fit TRBD1. Looked up from germline, CDR1 is SGHTA and CDR2 is FQGTGA. This CDR3 has 15 residues. V dropped 5 bases and J dropped 4; count of bases not matched to a gene: 9. The CDR3 sequence: CASSQTGAVGTEAFF. CDR3 nucleotide sequence: TGTGCCAGCAGCCAGACAGGGGCTGTGGGCACTGAAGCTTTCTTT.

The genes are TRBV4-2 and TRBJ2-7; 9 nucleotides line up with TRBD1. This CDR3 contains 16 residues. Germline values: CDR1 LGHNA, CDR2 YNFKEQ. V shed 0 bases, J shed 0 bases, and the junction held 3 bases outside the gene matches. This CDR3 reads CASSQDVQGASYEQYF. As DNA, the CDR3 is TGTGCCAGCAGCCAAGACGTACAGGGGGCCTCCTACGAGCAGTACTTC.

The gene calls are TRBV10-3 and TRBJ1-1, with D possibly TRBD1 on 5 matching bases. The germline V and J ends were trimmed by 2 bases and 1 base, with 14 bases remaining between them. Germline V gene data show CDR1 as ENHRY and CDR2 as SYGVKD. CDR3 size: 16 residues. The CDR3, as DNA: TGTGCCATCAGTGAGCCCCCGGGGCAGGGGAACACTGAAGCTTTCTTT. Translation: CAISEPPGQGNTEAFF.

The V and J genes are TRBV9 and TRBJ2-7; perhaps TRBD2 as D (5 bases). V lost 0 bases and J 13 bases, leaving 20 bases between the germline ends. This CDR3 has 14 residues. Germline CDR1 is SGDLS and CDR2 is YYNGEE. CDR3 nucleotides: TGTGCCAGCAGCGTAGCTGGGAGTCCCGGGCCTATTTACTTC. Encoded protein: CASSVAGSPGPIYF.

This clone was found once. The chain joins TRBV5-1 to TRBJ2-1; 11 nucleotides agree with TRBD2. Germline loops: CDR1 SGHRS, CDR2 YFSETQ. V lost 0 bases and J lost 1; bases outside the gene matches: 3. The CDR3 runs 17 residues. The CDR3 loop is CASSLVASGRSYNEQFF. The CDR3 coding sequence is TGCGCCAGCAGCTTGGTGGCTAGCGGGAGGTCCTACAATGAGCAGTTCTTC.

This rearrangement joins TRBV5-4 to TRBJ1-2, with D perhaps TRBD1 (6 bases). V was pared by 0 bases and J by 5 bases, with 20 bases between. The CDR3 loop spans 17 amino acids. CDR1 is SGHNT and CDR2 is YYREEE in the germline V gene (reference sequence). The chain's CDR3 is CASSLAGGQGIGYGYTF. The DNA of the CDR3 is TGTGCCAGCAGCTTGGCCGGGGGGCAGGGCATCGGGTATGGCTACACCTTC.

This chain uses TRBV14 with TRBJ2-1, with D possibly being TRBD1 (6 bases). CDR1 and CDR2 (germline): SGHDN, FVKESK. The CDR3 has 15 amino acids. Deletions cut 4 bases from V and 5 bases from J, with 15 bases between. The CDR3 is CASSLRVQGDNEQFF. The CDR3 region has the DNA TGTGCCAGCAGCCTCCGTGTACAGGGAGACAATGAGCAGTTCTTC.

The chain has TRBV9 and TRBJ2-7; 8 positions match TRBD2. V gave up 9 bases and J gave up 0 bases; unmatched junction bases: 5. Looked up from germline, CDR1 is SGDLS and CDR2 is YYNGEE. The CDR3 runs to 13 residues. The CDR3 here is CATKTSDSYEQYF. The CDR3 region has the DNA TGTGCCACCAAGACTAGCGACTCCTACGAGCAGTACTTC.